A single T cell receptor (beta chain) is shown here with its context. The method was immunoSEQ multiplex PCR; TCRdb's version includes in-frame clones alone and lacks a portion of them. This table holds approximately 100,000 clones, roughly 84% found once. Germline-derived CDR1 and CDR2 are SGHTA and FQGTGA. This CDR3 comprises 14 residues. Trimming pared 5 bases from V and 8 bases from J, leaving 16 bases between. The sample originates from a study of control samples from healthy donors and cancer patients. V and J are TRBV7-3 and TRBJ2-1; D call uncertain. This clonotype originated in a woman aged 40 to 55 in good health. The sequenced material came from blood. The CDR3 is CASSHGSLGDEQFF. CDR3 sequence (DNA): TGTGCCAGCAGCCACGGCTCCCTAGGCGATGAGCAGTTCTTC.